Described below is a single TCR beta chain sequence and its context. The data are from a study of T cell changes during pregnancy in multiple sclerosis. The data were produced by immunoSEQ multiplex PCR, yet TCRdb's version contains in-frame clones alone and is incomplete. The sample gives 44,000 or so clones, around nine tenths of which show up once; under 6% is in the top ten. V was pared by 10 bases and J by 2 bases, with 10 bases of the junction left unmatched. The germline CDR1 and CDR2 sequences are SNHLY and FYNNEI. The CDR3 contains 16 residues. The material was CD8+ T cells from peripheral blood mononuclear cells, obtained after pregnancy. The sequence came from a female donor in good health, enrolled as a control in a pregnancy study. This chain joins TRBV2 and TRBJ1-4, with 10 positions matching TRBD1. The CDR3 here is CATTTGTGDTNEKLFF. The CDR3 DNA sequence: TGTGCCACCACTACCGGGACAGGGGATACTAATGAAAAACTGTTTTTT.